This T cell receptor (beta chain) was captured by sequencing in a study of regulatory T cells in long-lasting Graves disease. Findings of the study overall: Accuracy may have been reduced by the small sample size.

The CDR3 consists of 16 residues. In germline, CDR1 is MNHNS, CDR2 SASEGT. Trimming pared 1 base from V and 4 bases from J, leaving 16 bases between. In this sample, this clonotype turned up a few times. The target antigen is unknown. Time point noted: newly diagnosed GD, antithyroid drugs for less than 3 months. Generation of the TCR library employed RNA extracted from PBMCs. Library construction for TCR beta used iRepertoire HTBI primers and Arm-PCR of CDR3 regions. TCRdb re-called the multiplex PCR reads with MiXCR, one entry per CDR3 protein. The sample holds just over 600,000 distinct CDR3 sequences, roughly 15% seen once. This same sample was also part of a study on T cells in Graves' hyperthyroidism and ophthalmopathy. That work contributes: With a duration under 2 months, the hyperthyroidism was newly diagnosed in patients aged 18 to 65. The HTBI primer set drove a first-round RT-PCR of the TCR CDR3. Among thyroid clonotypes expanded above 0.001, most also appeared in blood.

The chain employs TRBV6-1 and TRBJ2-5; D is ambiguous. The sequences come from peripheral blood mononuclear cells (PBMCs), collected at new diagnosis, from a patient treated with antithyroid drugs. The receptor was isolated from a woman younger than 45 with Graves disease. The DNA for the CDR3 is TGTGCCAGCAGTGAAGTGTCGGCCAACCTGGGAGAGACCCAGTACTTC. Its translation: CASSEVSANLGETQYF.